These 8 T cell receptor beta chains originate from one sample sequenced in a study of blood T cell repertoires in COVID-19. The repertoire was sequenced with immunoSEQ multiplex PCR; TCRdb's copy has only in-frame clones and lacks some. The sample includes 300,000 to 350,000 clones, approximately 89% seen only once; the top ten take 1.5% to 2%. Sequenced sample: peripheral blood. These receptors all come from a woman aged 30 to 39 with COVID-19, enrolled during active disease.

This clone was observed a few times. The rearrangement joins TRBV4-1 to TRBJ1-2, with D tentatively TRBD1 (5 bases). V was clipped by 1 base and J by 10 bases, with 22 bases between them. This CDR3 is 16 amino acids long. The V gene's germline CDR1 is MGHRA and CDR2 YSYEKL. The CDR3 region is CASSQGGGGRMEDYTF. The CDR3 region has the DNA TGCGCCAGCAGCCAAGGGGGGGGAGGTAGGATGGAGGACTACACCTTC.

This clone was seen a few times. The rearrangement joins TRBV27 to TRBJ1-2; D unclear. The CDR3 spans 14 residues. V was shortened by 1 base and J by 2 bases, with 8 bases between the two germline ends. The germline V gene has CDR1 MNHEY and CDR2 SMNVEV (reference sequence). Written as DNA, the CDR3 is TGTGCCAGCAGTTTATATCCGGTGAACTATGGCTACACCTTC. It specifies CASSLYPVNYGYTF.

This chain links TRBV30 with TRBJ1-1, with TRBD1 matching over 7 bases. Germline trimming cut 2 bases from V and 3 bases from J; bases unmatched to any gene: 3. Germline V gene lookup returns CDR1 GTSNPN and CDR2 SVGIG (reference sequence). The CDR3 covers 13 residues. The CDR3 region has the DNA TGTGCCTGGAGTCACCAGGGGGACACTGAAGCTTTCTTT. The encoded protein is CAWSHQGDTEAFF. Full variable domain (remainder filled in from reference TRBV30 and TRBJ1-1): SQTIHQWPATLVQPVGSPLSLECTVEGTSNPNLYWYRQAAGRGLQLLFYSVGIGQISSEVPQNLSASRPQDRQFILSSKKLLLSDSGFYLCAWSHQGDTEAFFGQGTRLTVV.

V gene TRBV7-2 combines with J gene TRBJ1-1; TRBD1 aligns across 7 bases. In germline, CDR1 is SGHTA, CDR2 FQGNSA. The CDR3 has 14 amino acids. Trimming took 1 base from V and 12 from J; bases not matched to a gene: 11. The CDR3 protein is CASSLGDWDRSTFF. DNA for the CDR3: TGTGCCAGCAGCTTAGGGGATTGGGACAGATCAACTTTCTTT. The full variable domain, with the rest looked up from reference TRBV7-2 and TRBJ1-1, is GAGVSQSPSNKVTEKGKDVELRCDPISGHTALYWYRQSLGQGLEFLIYFQGNSAPDKSGLPSDRFSAERTGGSVSTLTIQRTQQEDSAVYLCASSLGDWDRSTFFGQGTRLTVV.

J is TRBJ2-2 and V is TRBV11-3; D is unclear. The V end was cut by 5 bases, the J end by 6 bases, with 7 bases between. The germline CDR1 and CDR2 sequences are SGHNT and YENEEA. CDR3 length equals 12 residues. CDR3 residues: CASSGPAGELFF. CDR3 in DNA: TGTGCCAGCAGCGGGCCGGCCGGGGAGCTGTTTTTT.

V gene TRBV19 combines with J gene TRBJ1-1; 7 positions match TRBD1. Germline-derived CDR1 and CDR2 are LNHDA and SQIVND (reference sequence). The CDR3 length is 16 residues. The J segment lost 1 base and the V segment lost 4 bases, leaving 9 bases of the junction unmatched. Written as DNA, the CDR3 is TGTGCCAGTAGTACATATGCCGGGACAGCGAACACTGAAGCTTTCTTT. Its protein is CASSTYAGTANTEAFF. Variable domain in full (rest from reference TRBV19 and TRBJ1-1): DGGITQSPKYLFRKEGQNVTLSCEQNLNHDAMYWYRQDPGQGLRLIYYSQIVNDFQKGDIAEGYSVSREKKESFPLTVTSAQKNPTAFYLCASSTYAGTANTEAFFGQGTRLTVV.

The rearrangement links TRBV15 to TRBJ2-7; tentatively, D is TRBD1 (5 bases). From germline, CDR1 is LNHNV and CDR2 YYDKDF (reference sequence). This CDR3 spans 13 amino acids. V was clipped by 2 bases and J by 5 bases, with 10 bases between them. CDR3 nucleotide sequence: TGTGCCACCAGCAGACCAGGGTACCACGAGCAGTACGTC. Protein product: CATSRPGYHEQYV.

The V and J genes are TRBV24-1 and TRBJ1-6; D might be TRBD1 (5 bases). The germline gives CDR1 KGHDR, CDR2 SFDVKD. The CDR3 spans 15 residues. V shed 7 bases and J shed 7 bases, with 16 bases lying between them. For the CDR3, the DNA is TGTGCCACCAGGCGGGGCCGGGGGGGAAATTCACCCCTCCACTTT. Translation: CATRRGRGGNSPLHF.